Included here is one T cell receptor (beta chain) sequence, with context. The data belong to a study of TIL therapy for anti-PD-1-resistant metastatic lung cancer. Looking at the study overall: Tumors carried a median approximately 1.6 non-synonymous mutations per megabase.

Germline assignment: CDR1 SGHAT and CDR2 FQNNGV. V lost 1 base and J lost 0, with 16 bases in between. The CDR3 loop spans 17 amino acids. This sample's time point: pre-treatment sample, taken before nivolumab and TIL therapy. This was the immunoSEQ v3 assay. Sequencing used immunoSEQ multiplex PCR; TCRdb keeps in-frame clones, though not all of them. The sample has roughly 60,000 clones; around 90% are singletons. The sequenced sample was blood, obtained at baseline. The clonotype was recovered from a person aged 25-79 years with non-small cell lung cancer. This rearrangement joins TRBV11-2 to TRBJ2-7; D remains ambiguous. The CDR3 nucleotides are TGTGCCAGCAGCTTAGTAGGTAGGCCAGGCGCCTCCTACGAGCAGTACTTC. It is translated as CASSLVGRPGASYEQYF. The variable domain in full, completed from reference TRBV11-2 and TRBJ2-7, reads EAGVAQSPRYKIIEKRQSVAFWCNPISGHATLYWYQQILGQGPKLLIQFQNNGVVDDSQLPKDRFSAERLKGVDSTLKIQPAKLEDSAVYLCASSLVGRPGASYEQYFGPGTRLTVT.